Below are 30 T cell receptor beta chains sequenced from a single sample in a study of cytomegalovirus exposure and HLA in healthy donors. PCR primers comprised 60 Vbeta and 13 Jbeta primers. TCRdb's copy holds only in-frame clones and misses some; the assay was immunoSEQ multiplex PCR. The sample holds roughly 100,000 clones. The sequenced sample consisted of PBMCs. Receptors were obtained from a man aged 40-49 years in good health and CMV-seronegative.

The chain uses TRBV11-2 and TRBJ2-5; TRBD1 aligns across 9 bases. The trim removed 4 bases at V and 1 base at J, leaving 4 bases unmatched. Germline V gives CDR1 SGHAT, CDR2 FQNNGV. The CDR3 is 15 residues long. CDR3 in amino acids: CASSSLQGAQETQYF. The CDR3, as DNA: TGTGCCAGCAGCTCACTACAGGGGGCCCAAGAGACCCAGTACTTC.

The chain has TRBV7-2 and TRBJ1-3; 8 positions agree with TRBD1. The CDR3 covers 16 residues. With V trimmed by 5 bases and J by 4 bases, 10 bases remained unmatched. The V gene's germline CDR1 is SGHTA and CDR2 FQGNSA. CDR3 protein: CASSLGTGVSGNTIYF. CDR3 sequence (DNA): TGTGCCAGCAGCCTTGGGACAGGTGTTTCCGGAAACACCATATATTTT.

The chain carries TRBV5-1 and TRBJ2-1, with TRBD2 matching 7 bases. Germline V gene data show CDR1 as SGHRS and CDR2 as YFSETQ. The CDR3 is 15 residues long. With V trimmed by 3 bases and J by 2 bases, 5 bases remained unmatched. CDR3 DNA: TGCGCCAGCAGCTCTAGCGGAACTACCTACAATGAGCAGTTCTTC. It is translated as CASSSSGTTYNEQFF.

The J gene is TRBJ1-1, the V gene TRBV29-1; 9 bases line up with TRBD1. The trim removed 4 bases at V and 5 bases at J, leaving 8 bases unmatched. CDR3 size: 14 residues. Germline V gives CDR1 SQVTM, CDR2 ANQGSEA. CDR3 protein: CSVVIQGAGTEAFF. As DNA, the CDR3 is TGCAGCGTTGTTATACAGGGGGCGGGTACTGAAGCTTTCTTT.

The chain joins TRBV5-5 to TRBJ2-7; possibly TRBD1 for D (6 bases). CDR3 length: 14 residues. From germline, CDR1 is SGHKS and CDR2 YYEKEE (reference sequence). V was clipped by 0 bases and J by 3 bases, with 10 bases between them. In DNA form, the CDR3 reads TGTGCCAGCAGCTTGGAGACAGGAAACTACGAGCAGTACTTC. Translated, it gives CASSLETGNYEQYF.

The chain couples TRBV2 to TRBJ2-2, with D maybe TRBD2 (5 bases). Germline V gene sequence: CDR1 SNHLY, CDR2 FYNNEI. V lost 4 bases to trimming and J lost 2 bases, with 14 bases between them. There are 16 residues in the CDR3. CDR3 sequence reads: CASSGGRSFNTGELFF. The CDR3 DNA reads as TGTGCCAGCAGTGGAGGGCGGAGTTTCAACACCGGGGAGCTGTTTTTT.

V gene TRBV6-5 combines with J gene TRBJ2-7; 10 bases match TRBD1. The CDR3 length is 15 residues. Germline CDR1 is MNHEY and CDR2 is SVGAGI. Germline trimming cut 5 bases from V and 1 base from J; bases unmatched to any gene: 5. The CDR3 DNA sequence: TGTGCCAGCAGTACTCGGACAGGGGGGTCCTACGAGCAGTACTTC. Residues: CASSTRTGGSYEQYF.

This chain uses TRBV18 with TRBJ1-4, with D maybe TRBD1 (6 bases). The germline gives CDR1 KGHSH, CDR2 LQKENI. This CDR3 comprises 14 residues. Trimming stripped 5 bases from V and 4 bases from J, with 11 bases between. This CDR3 reads CASSTDRSNEKLFF. The CDR3 DNA is TGTGCCAGCTCAACGGACAGAAGTAATGAAAAACTGTTTTTT. Combining the CDR3 with reference TRBV18 and TRBJ1-4 gives the whole variable domain NAGVMQNPRHLVRRRGQEARLRCSPMKGHSHVYWYRQLPEEGLKFMVYLQKENIIDESGMPKERFSAEFPKEGPSILRIQQVVRGDSAAYFCASSTDRSNEKLFFGSGTQLSVL.

The chain joins TRBV2 to TRBJ1-1; possibly TRBD1 for D (5 bases). The CDR3 length is 11 residues. Germline V gene data show CDR1 as SNHLY and CDR2 as FYNNEI. Trimming shortened V by 6 bases and J by 12 bases, and 14 bases separated the two germline ends. The chain's CDR3 is CASRPDSSPFF. DNA for the CDR3: TGTGCCAGCAGACCCGACAGCAGTCCTTTCTTT.

The chain joins TRBV10-3 to TRBJ2-7, with TRBD1 matching 8 bases. V gave up 3 bases and J gave up 4 bases; unmatched junction bases: 8. The CDR3 loop spans 15 amino acids. Germline V lookup: CDR1 ENHRY, CDR2 SYGVKD. In DNA form, the CDR3 reads TGTGCCATCAGTGAATTCCCCGGGACAGGATACGAGCAGTACTTC. Translated: CAISEFPGTGYEQYF.

The rearrangement links TRBV28 to TRBJ1-1; 9 nucleotides line up with TRBD1. Germline V CDR1 and CDR2: MDHEN, SYDVKM. With V trimmed by 8 bases and J by 3 bases, 7 bases remained unmatched. This CDR3 is 14 amino acids long. The DNA for the CDR3 is TGTGCCAGCCGACAGGGGGGTGTGTACACTGAAGCTTTCTTT. This codes for CASRQGGVYTEAFF.

V gene TRBV30 combines with J gene TRBJ2-5; no clear D. The germline gives CDR1 GTSNPN, CDR2 SVGIG (reference sequence). The CDR3 is 12 amino acids. Trimming took off 2 bases at V and 4 bases at J, with 8 bases between the two ends. The CDR3 is CAWSPPGETQYF. The DNA for the CDR3 is TGTGCCTGGAGTCCCCCCGGAGAGACCCAGTACTTC.

The chain links TRBV6-1 to TRBJ1-3, with D perhaps matching TRBD1 (6 bases). This CDR3 spans 15 amino acids. Germline V lookup: CDR1 MNHNS, CDR2 SASEGT. V was shortened by 7 bases and J by 0 bases, with 13 bases between the two germline ends. The CDR3 sequence is CASKIGQSSGNTIYF. For the CDR3, the DNA is TGTGCCAGCAAAATCGGACAGAGCTCTGGAAACACCATATATTTT.

The chain joins TRBV5-1 to TRBJ2-3; TRBD1 aligns across 8 bases. The CDR3 has 15 residues. With V trimmed by 4 bases and J by 2 bases, 6 bases remained unmatched. Germline V CDR1 and CDR2: SGHRS, YFSETQ. The CDR3 spells CASSAVTGDTDTQYF. Written as DNA, the CDR3 is TGCGCCAGCAGCGCCGTGACAGGGGACACAGATACGCAGTATTTT.

The chain uses TRBV5-1 and TRBJ1-2, with 8 bases fitting TRBD1. The CDR3 extends over 15 amino acids. Germline V gives CDR1 SGHRS, CDR2 YFSETQ. V lost 1 base, J lost 8 bases, and 10 bases stayed unmatched. The CDR3 loop is CASSLQGADLGGYTF. The DNA of the CDR3 is TGCGCCAGCAGCTTGCAGGGGGCAGACTTGGGAGGCTACACCTTC.

The chain couples TRBV6-1 to TRBJ1-1; D ambiguous. There are 15 residues in the CDR3. The V gene lost 3 bases and the J gene lost 0 bases, with 11 bases spanning the gap. Looked up from germline, CDR1 is MNHNS and CDR2 is SASEGT. The CDR3 loop reads CASSDQADMNTEAFF. The DNA of the CDR3 is TGTGCCAGCAGTGACCAGGCAGATATGAACACTGAAGCTTTCTTT.

The V call is TRBV5-8, the J call TRBJ2-7; tentative D call: TRBD2 (6 bases). Trimming removed 3 bases at V and 12 bases at J, with 16 bases between. CDR1 is SGHTS and CDR2 is YDEGEE in the germline V gene. The CDR3 is 12 amino acids. CDR3 DNA: TGTGCCAGCAGCTCGGCCTCCGGGAGACCGTACTTC. Translated, it gives CASSSASGRPYF.

The chain employs TRBV30 and TRBJ1-5; D is possibly TRBD1 (5 bases). Trimming took off 0 bases at V and 5 bases at J, with 8 bases between the two ends. From germline, CDR1 is GTSNPN and CDR2 SVGIG (reference sequence). The CDR3 is 13 residues long. CDR3 residues: CAWSVGGDQPQHF. CDR3 DNA: TGTGCCTGGAGTGTGGGGGGGGATCAGCCCCAGCATTTT.

The V and J genes are TRBV7-8 and TRBJ2-7; 10 bases agree with TRBD1. This CDR3 has 15 amino acids. Germline CDR1 is SGHVS and CDR2 is FQNEAQ. The J segment lost 4 bases and the V segment lost 5 bases, leaving 8 bases of the junction unmatched. The CDR3 region has the DNA TGTGCCAGCAGCGGAAGACAGGGGGCGAAATACGAGCAGTACTTC. As protein: CASSGRQGAKYEQYF.

The chain uses TRBV29-1 and TRBJ2-1; 9 nucleotides line up with TRBD2. Trimming took 7 bases from V and 7 from J; bases not matched to a gene: 11. CDR1 and CDR2 from the germline V gene are SQVTM and ANQGSEA. The CDR3 extends over 14 amino acids. The CDR3 reads CSALIAGVGNEQFF. CDR3 DNA: TGCAGCGCCCTAATAGCGGGAGTGGGAAATGAGCAGTTCTTC.

The rearrangement joins TRBV9 to TRBJ2-7, with D perhaps TRBD2 (5 bases). This CDR3 is built from 14 residues. Germline CDR1 reads SGDLS; CDR2 reads YYNGEE. The ends were cut back, 4 bases at V and 3 bases at J, with 14 bases in the middle. The CDR3 DNA follows: TGTGCCAGCAGCCCCCCAAATCGGGACTACGAGCAGTACTTC. This codes for CASSPPNRDYEQYF.

The chain recombines TRBV15 with TRBJ2-7; TRBD2 might be the D (5 bases). Looked up from germline, CDR1 is LNHNV and CDR2 is YYDKDF (reference sequence). This CDR3 is 15 amino acids long. V gave up 0 bases and J gave up 3 bases, with 12 bases separating them. The CDR3 region is CATSRDRPRGYEQYF. CDR3 in DNA: TGTGCCACCAGCAGAGATAGACCCCGGGGCTACGAGCAGTACTTC.

The chain has TRBV30 and TRBJ2-1; 7 bases fit TRBD2. V was clipped by 6 bases and J by 3 bases; unmatched bases: 11. Germline values: CDR1 GTSNPN, CDR2 SVGIG (reference sequence). The CDR3 covers 15 residues. CDR3 sequence: CACDMRETHYNEQFF. Written as DNA, the CDR3 is TGTGCCTGTGATATGCGGGAGACCCACTACAATGAGCAGTTCTTC.

The chain recombines TRBV18 with TRBJ1-6; D might be TRBD1 (6 bases). The germline V gene has CDR1 KGHSH and CDR2 LQKENI. V was trimmed by 1 base and J by 0 bases, leaving 25 bases between them. The CDR3 has 22 amino acids. The CDR3 loop is CASSPLVIQGREWNSYNSPLHF. As DNA, the CDR3 is TGTGCCAGCTCACCACTAGTTATTCAGGGGCGCGAGTGGAACTCCTATAATTCACCCCTCCACTTT.

This chain uses TRBV19 with TRBJ2-2, with D perhaps TRBD2 (6 bases). This CDR3 region has 13 residues. Germline V gene sequence: CDR1 LNHDA, CDR2 SQIVND (reference sequence). Trimming took 8 bases from V and 4 from J, leaving 11 bases between them. For the CDR3, the DNA is TGTGCCAGTCTGGGTAGCGGCACCGGGGAGCTGTTTTTT. Protein: CASLGSGTGELFF.

For the CDR3, the DNA is TGCGCCAGCAGCTTGGGGGACAGGGGGTCGAGGCAGCCCCAGCATTTT. It yields the protein CASSLGDRGSRQPQHF. The chain joins TRBV5-1 to TRBJ1-5, with TRBD1 matching 11 bases. V shed 0 bases and J 7 bases; nucleotides not matched to a gene: 6. The CDR3 runs to 16 residues. The germline V gene encodes CDR1 SGHRS and CDR2 YFSETQ.

The chain links TRBV5-1 to TRBJ1-2, with a weak D call TRBD1 (6 bases). Germline-derived CDR1 and CDR2 are SGHRS and YFSETQ. Trimming shortened V by 4 bases and J by 0 bases, and 13 bases separated the two germline ends. The CDR3 spans 15 residues. In DNA, the CDR3 is TGCGCCAGCAGCCCGCAGGGGCGCCCTAACTATGGCTACACCTTC. It encodes CASSPQGRPNYGYTF.

The rearrangement joins TRBV28 to TRBJ2-7; 14 bases match TRBD2. Germline lookup yields CDR1 MDHEN and CDR2 SYDVKM. V shed 7 bases, J shed 7 bases, and the junction held 15 bases outside the gene matches. The CDR3 loop spans 17 amino acids. CDR3 in DNA: TGTGCCAGCACCCCTGGGACTAGCGGGAGAGCCTCCTCAGAGCAGTACTTC. The encoded protein is CASTPGTSGRASSEQYF.

The DNA for the CDR3 is TGCAGCGCTTCTGCGGGGGGGCTTATCGGGGAGCTGTTTTTT. It yields the protein CSASAGGLIGELFF. This chain uses TRBV29-1 with TRBJ2-2; 9 nucleotides agree with TRBD2. The junction had 10 bases not matched to a gene; V was cut back by 7 bases and J by 7 bases. The V gene's germline CDR1 is SQVTM and CDR2 ANQGSEA. The CDR3 is made up of 14 amino acids.

V is TRBV19 and J is TRBJ2-7; 13 positions agree with TRBD2. Germline V lookup: CDR1 LNHDA, CDR2 SQIVND (reference sequence). After removal of 4 bases from V and 0 bases from J, the junction contained 0 bases not matched to a gene. This CDR3 has 15 amino acids. CDR3: CASSRTSGSSYEQYF. In DNA, the CDR3 is TGTGCCAGTAGTAGGACTAGCGGGAGCTCCTACGAGCAGTACTTC.